Listed below are T cell receptor beta chains from one sample, sequenced in a study of cytomegalovirus exposure and HLA in healthy donors. Assay: immunoSEQ multiplex PCR; the TCRdb copy retains only in-frame clones and omits some. Here the sample spans some 120,000 clones, 80% being singletons. Sequencing input: PBMCs. The receptors here all came from a female donor in good health and CMV-seronegative. Each CDR3 is given with its conserved first and last residue. A D gene is named only where the DNA matches it firmly. Not every row has a clone size; where given, it reads once, few, many or a size class.

v_gene: TRBV15; d_gene: TRBD1; abundance: -; j_gene: TRBJ2-7; CDR3aa: CATSRVRTGVQYF; CDR3nt: TGTGCCACCAGCAGAGTACGGACAGGGGTGCAGTACTTC
v_gene: TRBV27; d_gene: -; abundance: -; j_gene: TRBJ1-1; CDR3aa: CASSFNQLPPNTEAFF; CDR3nt: TGTGCCAGCAGTTTCAACCAACTTCCCCCGAACACTGAAGCTTTCTTT
v_gene: TRBV18; d_gene: -; abundance: -; j_gene: TRBJ2-7; CDR3aa: CASSRIQGLSYEQYF; CDR3nt: TGTGCCAGCTCACGGATACAGGGATTGTCCTACGAGCAGTACTTC
v_gene: TRBV7-8; d_gene: TRBD2; abundance: -; j_gene: TRBJ2-3; CDR3aa: CASSFINRGVGTDTQYF; CDR3nt: TGTGCCAGCAGCTTTATTAACCGGGGGGTCGGCACAGATACGCAGTATTTT
v_gene: TRBV5-4; d_gene: -; abundance: few; j_gene: TRBJ2-4; CDR3aa: CASSLDLTVAKNIQYF; CDR3nt: TGTGCCAGCAGCTTGGACCTCACTGTAGCCAAAAACATTCAGTACTTC
v_gene: TRBV18; d_gene: -; abundance: -; j_gene: TRBJ2-7; CDR3aa: CASSQETASYEQYF; CDR3nt: TGTGCCAGCTCACAAGAGACAGCGTCCTACGAGCAGTACTTC
v_gene: TRBV5-1; d_gene: -; abundance: -; j_gene: TRBJ2-5; CDR3aa: CASSLWRREQETQYF; CDR3nt: TGCGCCAGCAGCTTGTGGCGGAGGGAACAAGAGACCCAGTACTTC
v_gene: TRBV5-8; d_gene: -; abundance: -; j_gene: TRBJ2-1; CDR3aa: CASRGGGGDEQFF; CDR3nt: TGTGCCAGCAGAGGGGGTGGTGGGGATGAGCAGTTCTTC
v_gene: TRBV5-6; d_gene: -; abundance: -; j_gene: TRBJ1-1; CDR3aa: CASSRTLGPGLNTEAFF; CDR3nt: TGTGCCAGCAGCAGAACCCTAGGGCCGGGATTGAACACTGAAGCTTTCTTT
v_gene: TRBV21-1; d_gene: -; abundance: -; j_gene: TRBJ2-2; CDR3aa: CASRGKRTGELFF; CDR3nt: TGTGCCAGCAGAGGTAAGCGCACCGGGGAGCTGTTTTTT